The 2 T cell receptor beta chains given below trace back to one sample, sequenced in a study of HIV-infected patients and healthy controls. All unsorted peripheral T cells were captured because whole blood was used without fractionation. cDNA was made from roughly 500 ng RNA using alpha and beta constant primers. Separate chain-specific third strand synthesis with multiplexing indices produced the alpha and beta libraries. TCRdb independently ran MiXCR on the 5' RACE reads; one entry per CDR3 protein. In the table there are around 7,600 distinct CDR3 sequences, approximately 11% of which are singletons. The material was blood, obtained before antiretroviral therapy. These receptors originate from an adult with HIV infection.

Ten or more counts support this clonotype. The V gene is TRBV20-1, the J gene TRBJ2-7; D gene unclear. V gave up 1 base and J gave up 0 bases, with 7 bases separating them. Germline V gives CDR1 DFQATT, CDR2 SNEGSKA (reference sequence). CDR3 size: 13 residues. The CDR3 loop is CSARVPSSYEQYF. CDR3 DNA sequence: TGCAGTGCTAGAGTACCGAGCTCCTACGAGCAGTACTTC.

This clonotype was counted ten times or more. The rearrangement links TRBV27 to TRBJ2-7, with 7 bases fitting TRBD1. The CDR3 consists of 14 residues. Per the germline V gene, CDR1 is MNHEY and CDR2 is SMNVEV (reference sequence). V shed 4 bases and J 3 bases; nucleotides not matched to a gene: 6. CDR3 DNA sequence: TGTGCCAGCAGTTCCGAGACAGGGAGCTACGAGCAGTACTTC. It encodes CASSSETGSYEQYF.